This T cell receptor beta chain was recorded in a study of Graves' ophthalmopathy and Graves' hyperthyroidism. The CDR3 is 10 residues long. V lost 11 bases, J lost 5 bases, and 9 bases lay in between. Looked up from germline, CDR1 is MRHNA and CDR2 is SNTAGT. This clonotype occurred a few times. TCR beta CDR3 regions were amplified from RNA transcripts. The library came from an HTBI-primed first-round RT-PCR and a second-round multiplex PCR. TCRdb reprocessed the multiplex PCR reads via MiXCR and lists one record per CDR3 protein. The sample gives about 620,000 distinct CDR3 sequences, 22% of which show up once; approximately 7% is in the top ten.

The chain has TRBV6-4 and TRBJ1-1; D not certain. The sequenced sample was peripheral blood. The sequence was obtained from a young woman with stable Graves' hyperthyroidism. Some clones in this sample may be carry-over from other donors' samples. The CDR3 sequence is CAVRRTEAFF. The CDR3 DNA sequence: TGTGCCGTCCGTCGGACTGAAGCTTTCTTT.